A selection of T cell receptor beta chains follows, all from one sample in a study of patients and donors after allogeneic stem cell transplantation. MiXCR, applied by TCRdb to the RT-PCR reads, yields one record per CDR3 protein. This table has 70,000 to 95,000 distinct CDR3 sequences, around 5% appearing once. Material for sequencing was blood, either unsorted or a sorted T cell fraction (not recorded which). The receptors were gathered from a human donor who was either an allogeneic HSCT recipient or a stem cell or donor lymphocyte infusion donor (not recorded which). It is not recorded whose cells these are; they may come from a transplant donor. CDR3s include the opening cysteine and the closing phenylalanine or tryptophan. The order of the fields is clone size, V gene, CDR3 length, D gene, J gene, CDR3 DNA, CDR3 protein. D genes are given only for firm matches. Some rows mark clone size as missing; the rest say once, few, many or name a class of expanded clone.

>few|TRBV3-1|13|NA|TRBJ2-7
TGTGCCAGCAGCCCCTACGCGGGGTACGAGCAGTACTTC
CASSPYAGYEQYF
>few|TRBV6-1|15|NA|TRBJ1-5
TGTGCCACCGTCGCGTTTACACAGAACAATCAGCCCCAGCATTTT
CATVAFTQNNQPQHF
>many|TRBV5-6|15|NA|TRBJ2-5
TGTGCCAGCAGCTCCTGGTGGCGCCTCCAAGAGACCCAGTACTTC
CASSSWWRLQETQYF
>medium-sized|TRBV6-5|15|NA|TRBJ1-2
TGTGCCAGCAGTTACTCAAGAGGGCTTAACTATGGCTACACCTTC
CASSYSRGLNYGYTF
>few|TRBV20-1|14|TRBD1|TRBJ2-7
TGCAGTGCTAGCCCTCTGGACAGGACCTACGAGCAGTACTTC
CSASPLDRTYEQYF
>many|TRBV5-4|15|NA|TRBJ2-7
TGTGCCAGCAGCAACCTTGCGGGACTTGCCTACGAGCAGTACTTC
CASSNLAGLAYEQYF
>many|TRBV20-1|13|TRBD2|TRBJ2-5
TGCAGTGCTAGAGAGAGCGGGAAAGAGACCCAGTACTTC
CSARESGKETQYF
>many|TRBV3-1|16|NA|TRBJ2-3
TGTGCCAGCAGCCAAGTCCCGGCCCCCAGCACAGATACGCAGTATTTT
CASSQVPAPSTDTQYF
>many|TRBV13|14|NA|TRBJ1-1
TGTGCCAGCAGCTTCCTACTTATGAACACTGAAGCTTTCTTT
CASSFLLMNTEAFF
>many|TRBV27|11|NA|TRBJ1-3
TGTGCCACCGTCTCTGGAAACACCATATATTTT
CATVSGNTIYF
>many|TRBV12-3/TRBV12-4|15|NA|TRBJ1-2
TGTGCCAGCAGTTTCAGTGTCACTTCGGCAGGGGGCTACACCTTC
CASSFSVTSAGGYTF
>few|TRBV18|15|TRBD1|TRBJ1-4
TGTGCCAGCTCACGGGACAGGCTAACTAATGAAAAACTGTTTTTT
CASSRDRLTNEKLFF
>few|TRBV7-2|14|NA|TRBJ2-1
TGTGCCAGCAGCTTAGCGCTACCAGGGAGTGAGCAGTTCTTC
CASSLALPGSEQFF
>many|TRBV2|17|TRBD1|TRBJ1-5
TGTGCCAGCAGTGCAAGGAACAGGGGTTCTAGCAATCAGCCCCAGCATTTT
CASSARNRGSSNQPQHF
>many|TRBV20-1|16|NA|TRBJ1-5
TGCAGTGCTAGAGACCCAGGTCGGGGGGCTCGTCAGCCCCAGCATTTT
CSARDPGRGARQPQHF
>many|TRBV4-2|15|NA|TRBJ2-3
TGTGCCAGCAGCCAAGATGGTGCCAGGACAGATACGCAGTATTTT
CASSQDGARTDTQYF
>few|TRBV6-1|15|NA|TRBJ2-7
TGTGCCAGCAGTGAAAATCCAGGGGAAACCTACGAGCAGTACTTC
CASSENPGETYEQYF
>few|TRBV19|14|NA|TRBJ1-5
TGTGCCAGTACCACGGAGGGGGTTGGGCAGCCCCAGCATTTT
CASTTEGVGQPQHF
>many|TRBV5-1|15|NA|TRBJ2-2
TGCGCCAGCAGCTTGGCCGGGAGAGCCACCGGGGAGCTGTTTTTT
CASSLAGRATGELFF
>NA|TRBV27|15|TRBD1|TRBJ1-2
TGTGCCAGCAGTTTATCCGCAGGGGGCCTCCATGGCTACACCTTC
CASSLSAGGLHGYTF
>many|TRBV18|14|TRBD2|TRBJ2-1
TGTGCCAGCCGAACCGGGACTAGTAGGAATGAGCAGTTCTTC
CASRTGTSRNEQFF
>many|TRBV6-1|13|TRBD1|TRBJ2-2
TGTGCCAGCAGGAAGGACAGGTCCGGGGAGCTGTTTTTT
CASRKDRSGELFF
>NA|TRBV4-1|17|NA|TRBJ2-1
TGCGCCAGCAGCCAAGGGCTCCAGGGTCCCTTCTCAAATGAGCAGTTCTTC
CASSQGLQGPFSNEQFF
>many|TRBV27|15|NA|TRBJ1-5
TGTGCCAGCAGTTCCTACCTTAATAGCAATCAGCCCCAGCATTTT
CASSSYLNSNQPQHF
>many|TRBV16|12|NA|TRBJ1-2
TGTGCCAGCAGCCAATCTACGTATGGCTACACCTTC
CASSQSTYGYTF
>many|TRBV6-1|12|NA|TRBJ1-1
TGTGCCAGCAGTGACTGGGCAGCTGAAGCTTTCTTT
CASSDWAAEAFF
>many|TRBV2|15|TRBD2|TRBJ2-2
TGTGCCAGCAGAAATAGCGGGAGAAGTGCCGGGGAGCTGTTTTTT
CASRNSGRSAGELFF
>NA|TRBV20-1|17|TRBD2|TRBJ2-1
TGCAGTGCTGTTAGCGCTAGCGGGGAGAGCTCCTACAATGAGCAGTTCTTC
CSAVSASGESSYNEQFF
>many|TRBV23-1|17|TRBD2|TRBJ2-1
TGCGCCAGCAGTCAACTGGGCGGACTAGCGGAGTACAATGAGCAGTTCTTC
CASSQLGGLAEYNEQFF
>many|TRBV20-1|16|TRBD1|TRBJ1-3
TGCAGTGCTAGAGACGGACAGGGATCGGCCGGAAACACCATATATTTT
CSARDGQGSAGNTIYF
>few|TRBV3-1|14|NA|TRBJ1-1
TGTGCCAGCAGCCAAGGGAGGTGGCACACTGAAGCTTTCTTT
CASSQGRWHTEAFF
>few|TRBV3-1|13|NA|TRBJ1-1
TGTGCCAGCAGCTCCGGACACAACACTGAAGCTTTCTTT
CASSSGHNTEAFF
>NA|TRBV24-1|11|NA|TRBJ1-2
TGTGCCACCAGTGGCAACTATGGCTACACCTTC
CATSGNYGYTF
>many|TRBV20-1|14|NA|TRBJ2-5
TGCAGTGCTAGGGCACCTAGTGGGGCAGAGACCCAGTACTTC
CSARAPSGAETQYF
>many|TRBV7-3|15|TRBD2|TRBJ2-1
TGTGCCAGCAGCTTTGGACTAGCGGGAATCGGTGAGCAGTTCTTC
CASSFGLAGIGEQFF
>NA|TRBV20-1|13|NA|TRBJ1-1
TGCAGTGCTAGTGGGGGGTCGGGCACTGAAGCTTTCTTT
CSASGGSGTEAFF
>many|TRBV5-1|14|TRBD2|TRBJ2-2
TGCGCCAGCAGCGGCGATAGCGGGGGCGGGGAGCTGTTTTTT
CASSGDSGGGELFF
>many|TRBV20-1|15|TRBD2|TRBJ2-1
TGCAGTGCTAGAGATTGGACTAGCGGATACAATGAGCAGTTCTTC
CSARDWTSGYNEQFF
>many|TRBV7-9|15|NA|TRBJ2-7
TGTGCCAGCAGCTTAAGGGGGACTTCTGGAGACGAGCAGTACTTC
CASSLRGTSGDEQYF
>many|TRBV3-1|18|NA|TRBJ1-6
TGTGCCAGCAGCCGCCAGCCCCTGGCCAGCTCCTATAATTCACCCCTCCACTTT
CASSRQPLASSYNSPLHF
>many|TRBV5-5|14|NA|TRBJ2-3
TGTGCCAGCAGCTCCAGGGCTGAGGCAGATACGCAGTATTTT
CASSSRAEADTQYF
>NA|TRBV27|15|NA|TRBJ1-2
TGTGCCAGCAGTCCTTCGGGGGGTGTTTACTATGGCTACACCTTC
CASSPSGGVYYGYTF
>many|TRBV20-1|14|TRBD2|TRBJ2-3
TGCAGTGCGCCCATCCTAGCGGGGGGAAATACGCAGTATTTT
CSAPILAGGNTQYF
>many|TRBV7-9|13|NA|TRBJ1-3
TGTGCCAGCAGCTTAAGGCAGGGAAACACCATATATTTT
CASSLRQGNTIYF
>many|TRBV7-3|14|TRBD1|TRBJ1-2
TGTGCCAGCAGCTCGGGGGACAGGGCGGCTGGCTACACCTTC
CASSSGDRAAGYTF
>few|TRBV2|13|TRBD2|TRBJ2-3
TGTGCCAGCACCCCGCGGGGGGAAGCCCCGCAGTATTTT
CASTPRGEAPQYF
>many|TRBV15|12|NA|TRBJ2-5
TGTGCCACCAGCAAGTATCCAGAGACCCAGTACTTC
CATSKYPETQYF
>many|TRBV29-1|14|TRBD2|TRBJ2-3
TGCAGCGTGAGCGGGAGGGTTAGCACAGATACGCAGTATTTT
CSVSGRVSTDTQYF
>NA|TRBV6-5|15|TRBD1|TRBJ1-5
TGTGCCAGCAGTTACTCGGGACAGCTCAATCAGCCCCAGCATTTT
CASSYSGQLNQPQHF
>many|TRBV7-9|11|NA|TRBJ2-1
TGTGCCAGCCCCCCCGGGGATGAGCAGTTCTTC
CASPPGDEQFF
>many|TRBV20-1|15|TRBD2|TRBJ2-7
TGCAGTGCTAGAGATCCCCGGACTAGCGCCTACGAGCAGTACTTC
CSARDPRTSAYEQYF
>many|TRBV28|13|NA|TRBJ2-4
TGTGCCAGCAGTTCCCCGCTAGCTGCTATTCAGTACTTC
CASSSPLAAIQYF
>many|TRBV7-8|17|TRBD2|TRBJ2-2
TGTGCCAGCAGCTTATCCGGACTAGCGGCAAACACCGGGGAGCTGTTTTTT
CASSLSGLAANTGELFF